This TCR beta chain derives from a study of blood T cell repertoires in COVID-19. Overall study: The United States, Italy and Spain provided the acute and convalescent COVID-19 samples. T cells, B-cell-depleted T cells, or PBMCs provided the cDNA or gDNA that served as material.

In the authors' methods: Amplification of reference gene primers was used by the study to estimate nucleated cell counts. The table came from immunoSEQ multiplex PCR; TCRdb's copy has only in-frame clones and leaves some out. That table furnishes V, J and clone size, whereas the DNA furnished D and trimming. The table has approximately 260,000 clones, around 86% seen once. This clone was seen a single time. CDR1 is LNHDA, CDR2 SQIVND, per germline (reference sequence). The CDR3 is 14 residues long. V dropped 3 bases and J dropped 4 bases, with 12 bases sitting between them. Material for sequencing was peripheral blood. This clonotype was obtained from a man between 18 and 29 years old with active or convalescent COVID-19. This chain joins TRBV19 and TRBJ1-2, with D maybe TRBD1 (6 bases). The CDR3 loop is CASSIGGAGYGYTF. The DNA for the CDR3 is TGTGCCAGTAGTATCGGGGGGGCCGGCTATGGCTACACCTTC. Together with reference TRBV19 and TRBJ1-2, the CDR3 gives the full variable domain: DGGITQSPKYLFRKEGQNVTLSCEQNLNHDAMYWYRQDPGQGLRLIYYSQIVNDFQKGDIAEGYSVSREKKESFPLTVTSAQKNPTAFYLCASSIGGAGYGYTFGSGTRLTVV.